This T cell receptor (beta chain) derives from a study of CD8 T cells in ankylosing spondylitis. Each CDR3 protein is one row after TCRdb ran MiXCR on the 5' RACE reads. The table lists under 250,000 distinct CDR3 sequences, approximately 7.6% of them singletons, with around 5.1% in the top ten. This clonotype was detected ten times or more. V lost 3 bases to trimming and J lost 2 bases; unmatched junction nucleotides: 7. From germline, CDR1 is SGHKS and CDR2 YYEKEE (reference sequence). The CDR3 has 18 amino acids. Input material: blood, either unsorted or a sorted T cell fraction (not recorded which). The chain has TRBV5-5 and TRBJ2-2, with 13 bases identical to TRBD2. This receptor was obtained from a female donor with ankylosing spondylitis or in good health (not recorded which). In nucleotides, the CDR3 is TGTGCCAGCAGCTCCCGGACTAGCGGGAGTTCTAACACCGGGGAGCTGTTTTTT. Translating gives CASSSRTSGSSNTGELFF.